Each of the 16 T cell receptor beta chains below was sequenced from the same sample in a study of blood T cell repertoires in COVID-19. The table came from immunoSEQ multiplex PCR; TCRdb's copy has only in-frame clones and leaves some out. There are some 180,000 clones in the sample; around nine tenths occur only once, and roughly 6% lies in the top ten. Sequenced material: peripheral blood. These receptors came from a man in his forties with active or convalescent COVID-19.

V gene TRBV2 combines with J gene TRBJ2-5, with D tentatively TRBD2 (6 bases). Looked up from germline, CDR1 is SNHLY and CDR2 is FYNNEI. The CDR3 covers 14 residues. Trimming shortened V by 11 bases and J by 7 bases, and 23 bases separated the two germline ends. The CDR3 protein is CAGGDSLLVGTQYF. CDR3 coding DNA: TGTGCCGGTGGGGACTCTTTGTTAGTGGGGACCCAGTACTTC.

The rearrangement joins TRBV19 to TRBJ2-7; 8 nucleotides agree with TRBD2. The CDR3 loop spans 17 amino acids. From germline, CDR1 is LNHDA and CDR2 SQIVND (reference sequence). V shed 0 bases, J shed 2 bases, and the junction held 9 bases outside the gene matches. The CDR3 sequence: CASSIEFPSGYPYEQYF. The CDR3 DNA sequence: TGTGCCAGTAGTATAGAGTTTCCTAGCGGGTACCCCTACGAGCAGTACTTC.

The chain joins TRBV5-1 to TRBJ2-2, with 7 bases lining up with TRBD2. V dropped 2 bases and J dropped 2; count of bases not matched to a gene: 3. CDR3 length: 15 residues. The V gene's germline CDR1 is SGHRS and CDR2 YFSETQ. The chain's CDR3 is CASSFGGSNTGELFF. The CDR3 coding sequence is TGCGCCAGCAGCTTTGGCGGGAGTAACACCGGGGAGCTGTTTTTT.

The rearrangement uses TRBV28 and TRBJ1-5; D remains ambiguous. The CDR3 covers 16 residues. Per germline, CDR1 MDHEN and CDR2 SYDVKM. V gave up 7 bases and J gave up 0 bases, with 16 bases separating them. The CDR3 reads CASKWQSYYSNQPQHF. The CDR3 coding sequence is TGTGCCAGCAAGTGGCAGTCATACTATAGCAATCAGCCCCAGCATTTT.

This chain links TRBV2 with TRBJ1-4; 12 bases fit TRBD1. Germline values: CDR1 SNHLY, CDR2 FYNNEI. V lost 1 base, J lost 17 bases, and 8 bases stayed unmatched. This CDR3 comprises 14 residues. CDR3 in amino acids: CASSEVGDRGPLFF. CDR3 coding DNA: TGTGCCAGCAGTGAAGTAGGGGACAGGGGGCCCCTTTTTTTT.

This sequence joins TRBV9 and TRBJ1-2, with D possibly TRBD1 on 5 matching bases. Germline lookup yields CDR1 SGDLS and CDR2 YYNGEE. The CDR3 spans 15 residues. V lost 0 bases and J lost 6, with 15 bases in between. Here the CDR3 DNA reads TGTGCCAGCAGCGTAGCCAGGGTTGGGATCGATGGCTACACCTTC. Translated: CASSVARVGIDGYTF.

The V and J genes are TRBV5-4 and TRBJ1-3; D uncertain. From germline, CDR1 is SGHNT and CDR2 YYREEE (reference sequence). Trimming took off 5 bases at V and 0 bases at J, with 21 bases between the two ends. The CDR3 consists of 18 residues. CDR3 nucleotide sequence: TGTGCCAGCAGTCTTGGTGTAGGCGGTGGGTTCTCTGGAAACACCATATATTTT. The encoded protein is CASSLGVGGGFSGNTIYF.

The chain employs TRBV6-2 or TRBV6-3 and TRBJ1-5, with 10 bases identical to TRBD1. The CDR3 runs 18 residues. The germline CDR1 and CDR2 sequences are MNHEY and SVGEGT. Unmatched junction bases numbered 9, after V lost 4 bases and J lost 0 bases. The CDR3 spells CASSLPGTGVLSNQPQHF. CDR3 DNA sequence: TGTGCCAGCAGTTTGCCCGGGACAGGGGTGCTTAGCAATCAGCCCCAGCATTTT.

The rearrangement uses TRBV10-3 and TRBJ1-2; 10 bases fit TRBD1. CDR1 and CDR2 from the germline V gene are ENHRY and SYGVKD. V dropped 5 bases and J dropped 3; count of bases not matched to a gene: 6. The CDR3 has 15 amino acids. CDR3 residues: CAISPETGGDYGYTF. The CDR3 DNA sequence: TGTGCCATCAGTCCCGAGACAGGGGGCGACTATGGCTACACCTTC.

This clone was seen a single time. The rearrangement uses TRBV7-2 and TRBJ2-5; possible D gene TRBD1, 6 bases. This CDR3 contains 11 residues. Germline CDR1 SGHTA, CDR2 FQGNSA. This chain's CDR3 is CVPWGRETQYF. CDR3 in DNA: TGTGTCCCCTGGGGGCGAGAGACCCAGTACTTC.

The genes are TRBV5-1 and TRBJ2-1; the D is unclear. CDR1 and CDR2 (germline): SGHRS, YFSETQ. The ends were cut back, 0 bases at V and 1 base at J, with 5 bases in the middle. The CDR3 spans 14 residues. CDR3 region: CASSLVPSYNEQFF. The DNA of the CDR3 is TGCGCCAGCAGCTTGGTTCCTTCCTACAATGAGCAGTTCTTC.

The rearrangement links TRBV5-1 to TRBJ2-2, with a tentative D call TRBD2 (5 bases). The V and J ends lost 1 base and 7 bases respectively, with 8 bases between them. The CDR3 consists of 13 residues. Germline V gene lookup returns CDR1 SGHRS and CDR2 YFSETQ. CDR3 DNA sequence: TGCGCCAGCAGCTTGTTGGGGAGCGGGGAGCTGTTTTTT. Translation gives CASSLLGSGELFF.

The chain couples TRBV6-5 to TRBJ2-7; TRBD1 matches at 7 bases. CDR1 and CDR2 (germline): MNHEY, SVGAGI. J was trimmed by 6 bases and V by 3 bases; bases with no gene match: 11. This CDR3 has 15 amino acids. Here the CDR3 DNA reads TGTGCCAGCAGTTATGTAGGGGGCAGCTTTGGCGAGCAGTACTTC. Residues: CASSYVGGSFGEQYF.

This clone has just one count. The genes are TRBV6-5 and TRBJ1-4; a weak D match, TRBD1 (5 bases). CDR3 length: 14 residues. Germline CDR1 MNHEY, CDR2 SVGAGI. Trimming shortened V by 6 bases and J by 0 bases, and 8 bases separated the two germline ends. CDR3 sequence: CASRETATNEKLFF. DNA of the CDR3: TGTGCCAGCAGGGAGACAGCAACTAATGAAAAACTGTTTTTT.

The gene calls are TRBV28 and TRBJ2-7; weak D call: TRBD1 (5 bases). Germline assignment: CDR1 MDHEN and CDR2 SYDVKM. V lost 3 bases and J lost 1, with 13 bases in between. This CDR3 is built from 15 residues. CDR3 region: CASSFVGAGSYEQYF. DNA for the CDR3: TGTGCCAGCAGTTTCGTAGGGGCAGGGTCCTACGAGCAGTACTTC.

This chain joins TRBV6-5 and TRBJ2-1; a possible D gene is TRBD1 (5 bases). The CDR3 runs to 15 residues. Germline lookup yields CDR1 MNHEY and CDR2 SVGAGI. V was shortened by 6 bases and J by 8 bases, with 20 bases between the two germline ends. The CDR3 protein is CASRNPGHRDDEQFF. DNA of the CDR3: TGTGCCAGCAGAAACCCTGGACACCGAGATGATGAGCAGTTCTTC.